This is a list of T cell receptor beta chains from one sample in a study of cytomegalovirus exposure and HLA in healthy donors. The protocol was immunoSEQ multiplex PCR, while the TCRdb copy is restricted to in-frame clones and leaves out a portion. The sample yields over 150,000 clones, 77% seen once. The source material was PBMCs. The receptors here all came from a woman between 55 and 75 years old in good health and CMV-seropositive. CDR3s include the opening cysteine and the closing phenylalanine or tryptophan. A D gene is named only where the DNA matches it firmly. Clone size is not always given. Where it is, it says once, few, many or a class for expanded clones.

cdr3_length	d_call	clone_size	v_call	j_call	cdr3_nt	cdr3_aa
19	TRBD2	-	TRBV6-4	TRBJ2-1	TGTGCCAGCAGTAGGATCGGGACTAGCGGGAGGATAACATACAATGAGCAGTTCTTC	CASSRIGTSGRITYNEQFF
14	-	few	TRBV18	TRBJ1-5	TGTGCCAGCTCACCCGACAGTGGTAGTCAGCCCCAGCATTTT	CASSPDSGSQPQHF
13	-	-	TRBV7-2	TRBJ1-6	TGTGCCAGCAGCTTAACAATGAATTCACCCCTCCACTTT	CASSLTMNSPLHF
17	TRBD2	-	TRBV28	TRBJ2-3	TGTGCCAGCAGAAATAGCGGGAGCGGTCGGAGCACAGATACGCAGTATTTT	CASRNSGSGRSTDTQYF
15	-	-	TRBV5-1	TRBJ2-1	TGCGCCAGCAGCCACATAAGACAGGGAGGCAATGAGCAGTTCTTC	CASSHIRQGGNEQFF
12	-	-	TRBV10-3	TRBJ2-1	TGTGCCATCCAGGGTCCACGCAATGAGCAGTTCTTC	CAIQGPRNEQFF
16	TRBD1	-	TRBV5-1	TRBJ2-3	TGCGCCAGCAGCTTGTCGCGGGACAGGTTCACAGATACGCAGTATTTT	CASSLSRDRFTDTQYF
13	-	-	TRBV5-8	TRBJ2-1	TGTGCCAGCAGCCTCGGGAGACTCAATGAGCAGTTCTTC	CASSLGRLNEQFF
13	TRBD2	-	TRBV18	TRBJ2-7	TGTGCCAGCTCACCCCGGGAGGGCGACGAGCAGTACTTC	CASSPREGDEQYF
14	TRBD2	once	TRBV10-3	TRBJ2-7	TGTGCCATCACGTGGACTAGCGGGAGGGACGAGCAGTACTTC	CAITWTSGRDEQYF
14	TRBD1	-	TRBV19	TRBJ2-4	TGTGCCAGTAGTCTCGACAGGGTGAAAAACATTCAGTACTTC	CASSLDRVKNIQYF
11	TRBD1	-	TRBV27	TRBJ1-1	TGTGCCAGCAGGATGACAGGGAAAGCTTTCTTT	CASRMTGKAFF
14	-	-	TRBV10-3	TRBJ1-1	TGTGCCATCAGTGAAGGCAGGGCTAACACTGAAGCTTTCTTT	CAISEGRANTEAFF
18	TRBD1	-	TRBV19	TRBJ1-5	TGTGCCAGTAGTAACCGGGACAGGGGGGATTATAGCAATCAGCCCCAGCATTTT	CASSNRDRGDYSNQPQHF
15	TRBD1	-	TRBV5-1	TRBJ2-1	TGCGCCAGCAGCTTGGCCGGGACAGAGTACAATGAGCAGTTCTTC	CASSLAGTEYNEQFF
13	TRBD2	-	TRBV6-1	TRBJ2-5	TGTGCCAGCAGTGAGTACGGGGGGGAGACCCAGTACTTC	CASSEYGGETQYF
16	TRBD2	-	TRBV7-8	TRBJ2-5	TGTGCCAGCAGCTTCGAGGGAGGAGCGGGAGGCCTCAAGCAGTACTTC	CASSFEGGAGGLKQYF
14	-	-	TRBV7-9	TRBJ2-7	TGTGCCAGCAGCCCAAGACTTGTTCCCTACGAGCAGTACTTC	CASSPRLVPYEQYF
15	TRBD1	-	TRBV5-1	TRBJ2-5	TGCGCCAGCGGCTCCGGGACAGGTCTAACGGAGACCCAGTACTTC	CASGSGTGLTETQYF
14	-	-	TRBV5-1	TRBJ1-4	TGCGCCAGCAGCTTGGACAGGGAGGGTGAAAAACTGTTTTTT	CASSLDREGEKLFF
13	-	-	TRBV7-2	TRBJ2-6	TGTGCCAGCAGCTTGAGGGTCCGAATTTTCCTGACTTTC	CASSLRVRIFLTF
18	TRBD2	-	TRBV19	TRBJ2-2	TGTGCCAGTAGTCGCGGACTAGCGGGAGGGTACAACACCGGGGAGCTGTTTTTT	CASSRGLAGGYNTGELFF
16	TRBD2	-	TRBV5-1	TRBJ2-1	TGCGCCAGCAGCTTGGTTAGCGGGAGGGCCTACAATGAGCAGTTCTTC	CASSLVSGRAYNEQFF
18	-	few	TRBV2	TRBJ2-7	TGTGCCAGCAGTTCCCGGGGGATCACTGGGTTATCCTTCTACGAGCAGTACTTC	CASSSRGITGLSFYEQYF
12	-	-	TRBV7-8	TRBJ1-4	TGTGCCAGCAGCTGGGCAGACGAAAAACTGTTTTTT	CASSWADEKLFF
16	TRBD1	-	TRBV5-1	TRBJ1-2	TGCGCCAGCAGCCCCCGACCGGGACAGGGGAACTATGGCTACACCTTC	CASSPRPGQGNYGYTF
16	TRBD2	-	TRBV28	TRBJ2-5	TGTGCCAGCAGTGGGACTAGCGGGCCTATCCAAGAGACCCAGTACTTC	CASSGTSGPIQETQYF
16	TRBD2	-	TRBV10-3	TRBJ2-6	TGTGCCATCAGCGAGCTAGCGGCAGTCGGGGCCAACGTCCTGACTTTC	CAISELAAVGANVLTF
13	-	few	TRBV5-4	TRBJ2-2	TGTGCCAGCAGCGGGCCGAACACCGGGGAGCTGTTTTTT	CASSGPNTGELFF
14	-	-	TRBV9	TRBJ2-2	TGTGCCAGCAGCGTTCAGGTGTTGGCCGGGGAGCTGTTTTTT	CASSVQVLAGELFF
15	-	once	TRBV18	TRBJ2-5	TGTGCCAGCTCACCACCGGGGGCTAGCGGAGAGACCCAGTACTTC	CASSPPGASGETQYF
15	TRBD1	-	TRBV19	TRBJ1-2	TGTGCCAGTAGTATAGGGGACAGCAGCAACTATGGCTACACCTTC	CASSIGDSSNYGYTF
15	-	-	TRBV15	TRBJ2-6	TGTGCCACCAGCAGAGCCCGCTCTGGGGCCAACGTCCTGACTTTC	CATSRARSGANVLTF
15	-	-	TRBV6-6	TRBJ1-2	TGTGCCAGCAGTTACTCCCGGGGAGGGAAGGATGGCTACACCTTC	CASSYSRGGKDGYTF
11	-	-	TRBV11-3	TRBJ2-1	TGTGCCAGCAGCGGACGGGGTGAGCAGTTCTTC	CASSGRGEQFF
14	-	-	TRBV5-1	TRBJ2-3	TGCGCCAGCAGGAGTCAGGGGAGGGGTGATACGCAGTATTTT	CASRSQGRGDTQYF
13	-	-	TRBV29-1	TRBJ1-1	TGCAGCGTCTTTGGGGGGTTAAACACTGAAGCTTTCTTT	CSVFGGLNTEAFF
18	-	-	TRBV7-9	TRBJ2-7	TGTGCCAGCAGCCGCACTCCCTCAGCAGGGATCATGATCTACGAGCAGTACTTC	CASSRTPSAGIMIYEQYF
16	-	-	TRBV19	TRBJ1-1	TGTGCCAGTAGTGAAACCCAGACAGGTCCAAACACTGAAGCTTTCTTT	CASSETQTGPNTEAFF